This section outlines one T cell receptor beta chain sequence together with its context. Its specific antigen is unknown. No much larger clonotype is one base removed from it; base qualities were not supplied. The sample belongs to a study of identical twins (dated by TCRdb to 2015 to 2016). Broadly, across the study: To test whether fetal clonotypes persist, this study deep-sequenced TCR alpha and beta repertoires from monozygotic twins, from unrelated adults of various ages, and from cord blood. Replicate twin experiments were performed at different times using different library preparation protocols to rule out contamination. Summary of the overall study and its limitations: Zero-insertion analyses could be partly confounded by invariant T cells such as MAIT and iNKT, though diverse VJ usage argued against such confounding for most clonotypes. Out-of-frame TCR alpha sharing in monozygotic twins was systematically underestimated by recombination models, whereas sharing between unrelated individuals was in agreement with the recombination models. Compared with coincidental sharing between unrelated individuals, out-of-frame TCR alpha sequences shared between twins had an excess of sequences with low generation probability. Because the same donors could not be followed over many years, conclusions were based on cross-sectional statistical analysis. A weaker excess of twin sharing was found in beta out-of-frame sequences because the signal-to-noise ratio was lowered by fewer shared sequences. Abundant cord blood beta clonotypes had fewer insertions, young adult naive repertoires showed a similar but weaker trend, and memory repertoires showed no such trend.

All donors were healthy Caucasians. The CDR3 has 15 amino acids, counting the end cysteine and phenylalanine. The read is trimmed to its CDR3 DNA, 45 bases read in frame from base 1. CDR1 and CDR2, looked up from the germline V gene (reference sequence), are PRHDT and FYEKMQ. The library relied on 5' RACE. The run used an Illumina HiSeq 2000. A universal primer binding site was added through template switching, and the final cDNA carried a unique molecular identifier so that TCR cDNA molecules could be counted accurately. Specific primers in the conserved constant-segment region were used to synthesize first-strand cDNA for TCR alpha and beta chains. To control for contamination, every cDNA library was double barcoded, receiving both a SMART-Mk sample barcode and Illumina barcodes. TruSeq adapter sequences and Illumina sample barcodes were added in two successive PCR steps. The Illumina HiSeq platform was used with custom primers to sequence TCR alpha and beta cDNA libraries. The source study handled its data this way. Raw reads were processed with MiGEC to extract unique molecular identifiers, and MiXCR was used to determine CDR3 positions. For each individual, recombination models were inferred using an EM algorithm with the repgenHMM and IGoR tools. Shared clonotype analysis was performed with the tcR package in R, normalizing sharing by the product of cloneset sizes. To study raw recombination without the effects of thymic and clonal selection, out-of-frame nonproductive sequences were analyzed. TCRdb itself trimmed the public reads at Q25 with fastp, ran MiXCR and retained productive beta chains. Entries are consolidated by CDR3 protein sequence, retaining the most common genes and DNA. The V and J calls shown here were made by TCRdb, not taken from the authors' results. The sample has roughly 1.6 million distinct CDR3 sequences on record, roughly 35% of them singletons. The ten largest clones capture about 0.3% of the sample.

This clonotype was sampled from a newborn girl in good health. Sequenced material: cord blood. The chain is encoded by TRBV13 joined to TRBJ2-4; a stretch of 8 junction bases matches TRBD2. Judging by the DNA end, TRBJ2-7 fits better; the J call may be wrong. The CDR3: CASSFLGSGNFEQYF. The DNA sequence is as follows: TGTGCCAGCAGCTTCCTGGGTAGCGGGAATTTCGAGCAGTACTTC.